The clone carrying this T cell receptor (beta chain) has more than one count but fewer than ten. Its specificity is unknown. The CDR3 has 15 amino acids. Germline CDR1 reads MNHNS; CDR2 reads SASEGT. V lost 4 bases and J lost 5, with 16 bases in between. This sample's time point: week 35, safety follow-up. A 20-mer mutant IDH1 peptide at 300 ug was injected subcutaneously with topical imiquimod. TCRdb keeps only in-frame clones here, not all; method: immunoSEQ multiplex PCR. Altogether approximately 61,000 clones are present, more than 80% being singletons, with the ten largest covering 5% to 7%. This sample was taken from a study of a mutant IDH1 vaccine in newly diagnosed glioma. Study overall: Vaccination followed radiotherapy alone by 4-6 weeks, or accompanied temozolomide cycles.

The clonotype comes from a man aged 35-49 years with glioma. The sequences come from PBMCs, collected from a glioma patient whose treatment included an IDH1 peptide vaccine. The rearrangement uses TRBV6-1 and TRBJ2-3, with D possibly being TRBD2 (7 bases). DNA of the CDR3: TGTGCCAGCAGTGCCTTGGGGGCGGGAGTAGATACGCAGTATTTT. Protein product: CASSALGAGVDTQYF.